This record looks at one T cell receptor (beta chain) sequence and its context. Its antigen is unknown. This entry comes from a study of cytomegalovirus exposure and HLA in healthy donors. Study background: In a previous analysis, some 110 million unique TCR beta sequences were found from 170 million or so T cells.

The PCR employed 60 Vbeta primers together with 13 Jbeta primers. Using immunoSEQ multiplex PCR, the repertoire was profiled, and TCRdb retains in-frame clones only, with some absent. Among under 200,000 clones, roughly 78% were seen once, and the ten largest hold under 0.75%. Germline-derived CDR1 and CDR2 are SGHTA and FQGNSA. This CDR3 contains 16 residues. After removal of 5 bases from V and 4 bases from J, the junction contained 7 bases not matched to a gene. General study points: A link between a missense DCLRE1C variant and TCR beta V- and J-gene trimming emerged from a later analysis. Associated with cytomegalovirus, according to the listing, were 150 to 200 TCR beta chains.

The chain carries TRBV7-2 and TRBJ2-2; 10 nucleotides align to TRBD2. This sequence originates from a woman aged 40 to 50 in good health and CMV-seronegative. Sequenced input: PBMCs. CDR3 sequence (DNA): TGTGCCAGCAGCAAATTAGCGGGAGGAGGCACCGGGGAGCTGTTTTTT. Residues: CASSKLAGGGTGELFF.